Reported below is one TCR beta chain. The target antigen is unknown. Specified time point: patch test 2, 6 weeks after DPC sensitization. Treatment noted: therapeutic diphenylcyclopropenone sensitization with weekly scalp DPC. This sample was taken from a study of human T cells and chemical hapten exposure. Regarding the study as a whole: TCRs exceeding 1 in 1000 frequency stayed unchanged with DPC sensitization.

TCRdb reprocessed the RACE reads via MiXCR and lists one record per CDR3 protein. The sample has fewer than 95,000 distinct CDR3 sequences, approximately 10% seen once. CDR1 and CDR2 (germline): SQVTM, ANQGSEA. The CDR3 totals 14 residues. Trimming removed 4 bases at V and 5 bases at J, with 18 bases between. The chain has TRBV29-1 and TRBJ2-7, with TRBD1 as a possible D gene (6 bases). The TCR was taken from a man in his forties or fifties with alopecia areata. Some clones in this sample may be carry-over from other donors' samples. The specimen comprised whole blood, sampled in connection with sensitization to the hapten diphenylcyclopropenone (DPC). This CDR3 reads CSVVPGTLGHEQYF. CDR3 nucleotides: TGCAGCGTTGTTCCAGGGACACTTGGCCACGAGCAGTACTTC.